This T cell receptor beta chain was observed in a study of blood T cell repertoires in COVID-19. Study at large: The United States, Italy and Spain provided the acute and convalescent COVID-19 samples. From T cells, B-cell-depleted T cells, or PBMCs came the material, which was cDNA or gDNA.

Some clones are missing from TCRdb's copy, which holds only in-frame ones; the method was immunoSEQ multiplex PCR. The sample has about 250,000 clones; roughly 80% are singletons. Germline CDR1 is SGHTA and CDR2 is FQGNSA. The J segment lost 4 bases and the V segment lost 2 bases, leaving 5 bases of the junction unmatched. The CDR3 has 15 residues. The count of this clone is one. The chain is built from TRBV7-2 and TRBJ1-5, with 7 bases aligning to TRBD1. The specimen sequenced was peripheral blood. The receptor's source is a woman aged 40 to 50 with active or convalescent COVID-19. The CDR3 loop is CASSLTAGGNQPQHF. CDR3 DNA: TGTGCCAGCAGCTTAACGGCAGGGGGGAATCAGCCCCAGCATTTT.